A selection of T cell receptor beta chains follows, all from one sample in a study of naive and memory T cell subsets. TCRdb fed the UMI-ligation and nested PCR reads into MiXCR, producing one record per CDR3 protein. The table has about 150,000 distinct CDR3 sequences, approximately 15% seen once. Sequenced: naive CD4+ T cells from blood. The origin of the receptors is a human donor in good health. The CDR3 runs from the conserved cysteine through the conserved F or W. Fields, in order: clone size, D gene, V gene, J gene, CDR3 DNA, CDR3 protein. A D gene is named only where the DNA matches it firmly. For some rows the clone size is stated as once, few or many, or as a class when expanded; others skip it.

few	.	TRBV14	TRBJ1-1	TGTGCCAGCAGCCCGGAGGGGGAGCGGAAAGCTTTCTTT	CASSPEGERKAFF
.	TRBD2	TRBV12-3/TRBV12-4	TRBJ2-1	TGTGCCAGCAGCCCCATACTAGCGGCCAATGAGCAGTTCTTC	CASSPILAANEQFF
.	.	TRBV7-2	TRBJ2-1	TGTGCCAGCAGCCCGGCAGGCCAGAACAATGAGCAGTTCTTC	CASSPAGQNNEQFF
few	.	TRBV7-9	TRBJ2-4	TGTGCCAGCAGGGCGGGGGCGGGAGTGATGGACATTCAGTACTTC	CASRAGAGVMDIQYF
.	.	TRBV20-1	TRBJ2-1	TGCAGTGCGGACCCGTCAACTAGTATCTATGAGCAGTTCTTC	CSADPSTSIYEQFF
.	.	TRBV28	TRBJ1-1	TGTGCCAGCAGTTTAACGTGGGGGAACAGCGCTGAAGCTTTCTTT	CASSLTWGNSAEAFF
few	.	TRBV6-1	TRBJ1-5	TGTGCCAGCAGTGAACTACGGATCAATCAGCCCCAGCATTTT	CASSELRINQPQHF
many	TRBD1	TRBV30	TRBJ2-2	TGTGCCTGGGGACAGGGAAGAACCGGGGAGCTGTTTTTT	CAWGQGRTGELFF
few	.	TRBV29-1	TRBJ1-1	TGCAGCGTTGAGGAGCTTTCCTTCTCGGCTTTCTTT	CSVEELSFSAFF
.	.	TRBV12-3/TRBV12-4	TRBJ2-3	TGTGCCAGCAGTTTAGGTGTAGATACGCAGTATTTT	CASSLGVDTQYF
.	.	TRBV25-1	TRBJ1-5	TGTGCCAGCAGGGACCGTAATCAGCCCCAGCATTTT	CASRDRNQPQHF
.	TRBD1	TRBV5-1	TRBJ1-1	TGCGCCAGCAGCTTGGCCCCGACAGGGGCGAACACTGAAGCTTTCTTT	CASSLAPTGANTEAFF
few	.	TRBV5-1	TRBJ2-7	TGCGCCAGCAGCCCAGAAACGGCCTACGAGCAGTACTTC	CASSPETAYEQYF
few	.	TRBV20-1	TRBJ2-1	TGCAGTGCTAGACGACTAACAAGCTCCTACAATGAGCAGTTCTTC	CSARRLTSSYNEQFF
.	.	TRBV29-1	TRBJ1-2	TGCAGCGTTCTAGGGGCGCGGGTCGGCTACACCTTC	CSVLGARVGYTF
.	.	TRBV28	TRBJ1-1	TGTGCCAGCAGTTTTGGGGGATGGACTGAAGCTTTCTTT	CASSFGGWTEAFF
few	.	TRBV18	TRBJ2-5	TGTGCCAGCTCAACCGCCTCCCAAGAGACCCAGTACTTC	CASSTASQETQYF